The next 7 T cell receptor beta chains were all read from a single sample in a study of a mutant IDH1 vaccine in newly diagnosed glioma. As for time point: week 47, end of study. Doses comprised 300 ug of mutant IDH1 20-mer peptide each, plus topical imiquimod. TCRdb keeps only in-frame clones here, not all; method: immunoSEQ multiplex PCR. Of 50,000 to 65,000 clones in the sample, over 80% are singletons; the top ten hold more than 3%. No cognate antigen is known for these TCRs. The sequences come from PBMCs, collected from a glioma patient whose treatment included an IDH1 peptide vaccine. Receptors were obtained from a woman between 50 and 59 years old with glioma.

This clone turned up a few times. This chain links TRBV27 with TRBJ1-1; D is perhaps TRBD1 (6 bases). The CDR3 sequence is 15 residues long. Trimming left V 3 bases short and J 2 bases short, with 13 bases between. Germline V gives CDR1 MNHEY, CDR2 SMNVEV (reference sequence). The CDR3 nucleotides read TGTGCCAGCAGTTTTCTGGTAGGGGGAAACACTGAAGCTTTCTTT. It specifies CASSFLVGGNTEAFF.

The chain carries TRBV5-4 and TRBJ2-1, with 12 bases lining up with TRBD2. Germline assignment: CDR1 SGHNT and CDR2 YYREEE (reference sequence). The CDR3 runs to 16 residues. V was clipped by 4 bases and J by 4 bases; unmatched bases: 6. CDR3 in amino acids: CASSLASGGAYNEQFF. CDR3 nucleotides: TGTGCCAGCAGCCTTGCTAGCGGGGGGGCTTACAATGAGCAGTTCTTC.

This sequence joins TRBV6-5 and TRBJ1-1, with TRBD1 as a possible D gene (5 bases). The CDR3 consists of 14 residues. Trimming pared 2 bases from V and 5 bases from J, leaving 12 bases between. The germline V gene encodes CDR1 MNHEY and CDR2 SVGAGI. The CDR3, as DNA: TGTGCCAGCAGTTACAATGGGGGAGGGACTGAAGCTTTCTTT. Protein: CASSYNGGGTEAFF.

About this clone: The junction departs from the called germline gene at one end, perhaps through a read error. The V gene is TRBV6-1, the J gene TRBJ1-2, with unresolved D. Germline values: CDR1 MNHNS, CDR2 SASEGT. This CDR3 has 13 residues. CDR3 DNA sequence: TGTGCCAGCAGCGAAGACCCTATGGGCGGCTACACCTTC. It codes for CASSEDPMGGYTF.

The chain recombines TRBV27 with TRBJ2-7; D tentatively reads TRBD1 or TRBD2 (5 bases each). CDR3 length: 12 residues. Germline assignment: CDR1 MNHEY and CDR2 SMNVEV (reference sequence). V was pared by 10 bases and J by 0 bases, with 10 bases between. CDR3 DNA sequence: TGTGCCACCGGGGACGGCTCCTACGAGCAGTACTTC. It codes for CATGDGSYEQYF.

This chain connects TRBV9 to TRBJ2-5; D ambiguous. The V and J ends lost 2 bases and 5 bases respectively, with 10 bases between them. CDR3 length: 13 residues. Germline V CDR1 and CDR2: SGDLS, YYNGEE. CDR3 DNA: TGTGCCAGCAGCGTTCGGACCTCCGAGACCCAGTACTTC. It codes for CASSVRTSETQYF.

V is TRBV7-2 and J is TRBJ2-2, with D perhaps matching TRBD1 or TRBD2 (5 bases each). This CDR3 spans 16 amino acids. Germline assignment: CDR1 SGHTA and CDR2 FQGNSA. The V gene lost 2 bases and the J gene lost 1 base, with 11 bases spanning the gap. The CDR3 loop is CASSLSWGRNTGELFF. CDR3 in DNA: TGTGCCAGCAGCTTATCGTGGGGGAGGAACACCGGGGAGCTGTTTTTT.